This record looks at one T cell receptor beta chain sequence and its context. This clonotype was detected only a few times. This clone's antigen is unknown. No much larger clone is present one base from it, and per-base qualities are unavailable. Amplification of TCR beta CDR3 regions was carried out from RNA transcripts. For the first round of RT-PCR on the TCR CDR3, the HTBI primer set was used together with the Qiagen OneStep RT-PCR kit. Libraries were constructed in a second round of multiplex PCR, after which size selection and purification were performed. Paired-end sequencing of the libraries was performed with 100 bp reads on an Illumina HiSeq2000. The published analysis was carried out like this. Raw data were processed with SOAPnuke, discarding reads with adapters, uncalled bases, mean Phred below 15, or no exact constant-primer or identifier match. COPE v1.2.5 was used to merge high-quality paired reads, and clonotypes were defined as unique nucleotide sequences. Clonotypes were aligned to IMGT TRBV, TRBD and TRBJ reference segments using MiTCR v1.1. Analysis was restricted to V-J combinations with a frequency above 0.0001, which covered 98% to 99.2% of repertoires. The TCS score was defined as the ratio of F50 (clonal expansion) to E x V (chaos), calculated using BLOSUM62-based TCRdist between CDR3 peptides within each V-J. Welch's t-statistics and random forest reduced just over 500 V-J features to 13, which were used in a naive Bayes classifier (R e1071). The public reads were quality trimmed at Q25 with fastp and then assembled into clones with MiXCR by TCRdb, keeping productive beta chains. Every distinct CDR3 protein forms one entry, paired with its most common genes and DNA. TCRdb, rather than the study authors, made the V and J calls. The sample table lists approximately 690,000 distinct CDR3 sequences, about 15% of them with a count of one. Of the sample, roughly an eighth is held by the ten largest clones.

The record originates from a study of T cells in Graves' hyperthyroidism and ophthalmopathy (dated by TCRdb to the late 2010s). The study in broad terms: Peripheral blood samples were taken at initial diagnosis, before any treatment was given. The 95 to 100 discovery patients were divided at random into training and test sets in a 7:3 ratio. An independent validation cohort of under 20 hyperthyroidism patients and 17 patients who later progressed to ophthalmopathy tested prospective prediction of ophthalmopathy. Once sampling was done, hyperthyroidism patients were given methimazole at a starting dose of 30 mg daily, whereas ophthalmopathy patients were given high-dose intravenous methylprednisolone. The study also compared thyroid tissue and blood T-cell repertoires from over 5 Graves' hyperthyroidism patients. To identify distinguishing TCR V-J signatures, a discovery cohort of some 100 patients was used, comprising approximately 40 with Graves' ophthalmopathy and approximately 57 with stable Graves' hyperthyroidism. The paper reports TCR Vbeta CDR3 sequencing of 140 or so peripheral blood samples: some 41 ophthalmopathy, 70 to 85 hyperthyroidism and around 17 progressor patients.

Beyond this particular receptor, the publication reports: No statistical method was used to set the sample size in advance, and investigators knew the group allocation. A 13 V-J signature model separated ophthalmopathy from stable hyperthyroidism, with over 85% sensitivity and 81.08% specificity in cross-validation and 80%/75% in testing. In validation, progression to ophthalmopathy was predicted by the model with 55% to 71% sensitivity and 72% to 80% specificity, a median of roughly six months before onset. Most expanded thyroid clonotypes (frequency above 0.001) were also detected in blood, suggesting blood repertoires may reflect thyroid immune responses.

Ophthalmopathy patients had moderately to severely active disease, with a Clinical Activity Score of 3 or more, a NOSPECS grade of 4 or more, and a disease duration of less than 3 months. Exclusion was applied to patients with uncontrolled infections, other autoimmune diseases, pregnancy or lactation. Diagnoses were established on the basis of clinical symptoms, serum thyroxine and TRAb, thyroid ultrasound, and orbital computed tomography. PBMCs were separated from roughly 10 ml of fresh peripheral blood using Ficoll-Paque density gradient centrifugation. Total RNA was extracted using Trizol reagent, and RNA quality was assessed on an Agilent 2100 Bioanalyzer. Counted from cysteine to phenylalanine, this CDR3 has 15 amino acids. The read is trimmed to its CDR3 DNA, 45 bases read in frame from base 1. The germline V gene encodes CDR1 SGHRS and CDR2 YFSETQ. The trim is 4 bases for V and 4 bases for J, with a gap of 14 bases between the germline ends.

The chain is encoded by TRBV5-1 joined to TRBJ2-2; perhaps TRBD2 is the D gene, with 5 bases matching. The sequencing sample was made of blood. The clonotype was recovered from a woman aged 45-60 years with Graves' ophthalmopathy. The nucleotide sequence is given as TGCGCCAGCAGCCACGGGCGGGTACCCACCGGGGAGCTGTTTTTT. Its coded protein is CASSHGRVPTGELFF.